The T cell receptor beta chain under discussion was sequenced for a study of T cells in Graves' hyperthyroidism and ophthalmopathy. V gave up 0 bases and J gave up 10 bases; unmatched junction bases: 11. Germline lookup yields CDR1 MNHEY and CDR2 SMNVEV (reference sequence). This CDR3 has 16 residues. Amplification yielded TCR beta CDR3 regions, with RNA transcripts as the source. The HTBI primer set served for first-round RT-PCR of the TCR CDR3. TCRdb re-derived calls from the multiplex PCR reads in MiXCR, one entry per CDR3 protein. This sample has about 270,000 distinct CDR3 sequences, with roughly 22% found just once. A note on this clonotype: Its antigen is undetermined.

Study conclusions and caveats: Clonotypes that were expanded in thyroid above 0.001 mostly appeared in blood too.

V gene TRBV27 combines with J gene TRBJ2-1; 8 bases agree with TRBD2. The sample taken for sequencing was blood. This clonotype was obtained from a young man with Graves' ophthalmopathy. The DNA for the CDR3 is TGTGCCAGCAGTTTATCTGGCGGGAGGTCCTTTGGAGAGCAGTTCTTC. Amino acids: CASSLSGGRSFGEQFF.